This T cell receptor beta chain came from a study of lymphopenia after photon versus proton radiotherapy. TCRdb's table, derived via immunoSEQ multiplex PCR, lists solely in-frame clones and lacks some. The sample has about 58,000 clones, 70% to 85% seen once. About this clone: The antigen remains unidentified.

Germline V gene sequence: CDR1 SGHVS, CDR2 FQNEAQ. The length of the CDR3 is 15 residues. Trimming shortened V by 5 bases and J by 3 bases, and 16 bases separated the two germline ends. Findings of the study overall: Photon-treated patients lost naive T cells and TCR diversity; proton-treated stayed stable.

The J gene is TRBJ2-5, the V gene TRBV7-8; D is possibly TRBD2 (6 bases). The source was peripheral blood, collected from a patient treated with proton-based radiotherapy. The clonotype comes from a man in his fifties or sixties with pancreatic cancer. This CDR3 reads CASSQALLAKETQYF. CDR3 in DNA: TGTGCCAGCAGCCAGGCTCTTCTAGCGAAAGAGACCCAGTACTTC.